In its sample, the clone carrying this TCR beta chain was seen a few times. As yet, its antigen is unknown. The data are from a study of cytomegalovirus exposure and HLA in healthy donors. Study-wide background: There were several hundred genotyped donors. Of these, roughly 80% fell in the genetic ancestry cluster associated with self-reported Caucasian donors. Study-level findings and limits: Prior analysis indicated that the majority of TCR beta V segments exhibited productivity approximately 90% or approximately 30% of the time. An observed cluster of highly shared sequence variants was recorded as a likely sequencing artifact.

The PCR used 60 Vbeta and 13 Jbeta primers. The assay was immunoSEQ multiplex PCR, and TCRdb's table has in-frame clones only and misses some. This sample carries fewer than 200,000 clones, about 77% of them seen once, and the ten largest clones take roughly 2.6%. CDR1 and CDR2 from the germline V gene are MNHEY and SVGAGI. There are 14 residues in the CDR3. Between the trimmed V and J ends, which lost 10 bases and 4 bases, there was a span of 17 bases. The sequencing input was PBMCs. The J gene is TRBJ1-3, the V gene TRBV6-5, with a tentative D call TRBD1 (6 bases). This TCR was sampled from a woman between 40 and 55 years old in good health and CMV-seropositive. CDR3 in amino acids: CATYRAGAGNTIYF. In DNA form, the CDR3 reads TGTGCCACCTACAGGGCAGGGGCCGGAAACACCATATATTTT.